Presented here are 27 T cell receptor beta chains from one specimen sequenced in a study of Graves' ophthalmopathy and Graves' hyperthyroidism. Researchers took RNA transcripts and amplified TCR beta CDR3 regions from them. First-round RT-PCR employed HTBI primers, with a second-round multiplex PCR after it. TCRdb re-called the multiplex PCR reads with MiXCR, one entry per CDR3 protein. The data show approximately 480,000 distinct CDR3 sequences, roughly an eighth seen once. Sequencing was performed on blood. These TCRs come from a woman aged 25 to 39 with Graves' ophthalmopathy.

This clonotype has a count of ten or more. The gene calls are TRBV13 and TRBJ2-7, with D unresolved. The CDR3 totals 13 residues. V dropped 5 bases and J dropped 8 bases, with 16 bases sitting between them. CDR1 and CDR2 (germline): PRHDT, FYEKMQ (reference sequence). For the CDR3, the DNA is TGTGCCAGCAGCACCCGTGCCCAAGGTAAGCAGTACTTC. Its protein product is CASSTRAQGKQYF.

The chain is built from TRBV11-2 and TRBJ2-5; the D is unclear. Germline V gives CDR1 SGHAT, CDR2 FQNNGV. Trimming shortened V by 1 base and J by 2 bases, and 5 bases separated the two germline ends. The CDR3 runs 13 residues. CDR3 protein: CASSLVLQETQYF. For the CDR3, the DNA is TGTGCCAGCAGCTTAGTACTGCAAGAGACCCAGTACTTC. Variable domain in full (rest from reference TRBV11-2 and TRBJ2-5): EAGVAQSPRYKIIEKRQSVAFWCNPISGHATLYWYQQILGQGPKLLIQFQNNGVVDDSQLPKDRFSAERLKGVDSTLKIQPAKLEDSAVYLCASSLVLQETQYFGPGTRLLVL.

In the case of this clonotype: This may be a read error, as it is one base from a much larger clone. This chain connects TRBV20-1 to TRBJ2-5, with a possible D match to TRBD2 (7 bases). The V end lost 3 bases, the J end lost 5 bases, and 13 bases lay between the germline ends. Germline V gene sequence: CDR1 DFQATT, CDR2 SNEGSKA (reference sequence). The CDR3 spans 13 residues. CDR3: CSASGGRYETQYF. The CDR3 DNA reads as TGCAGTGCTAGCGGGGGGCGGTACGAGACCCAGTACTTC.

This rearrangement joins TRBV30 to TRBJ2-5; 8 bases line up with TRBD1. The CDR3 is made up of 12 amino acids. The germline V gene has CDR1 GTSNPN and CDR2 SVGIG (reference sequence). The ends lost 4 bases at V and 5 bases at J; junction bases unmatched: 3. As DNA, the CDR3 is TGTGCCTGGACAGGGGGCGGTGAGACCCAGTACTTC. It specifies CAWTGGGETQYF. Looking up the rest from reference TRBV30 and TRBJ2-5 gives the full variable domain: SQTIHQWPATLVQPVGSPLSLECTVEGTSNPNLYWYRQAAGRGLQLLFYSVGIGQISSEVPQNLSASRPQDRQFILSSKKLLLSDSGFYLCAWTGGGETQYFGPGTRLLVL.

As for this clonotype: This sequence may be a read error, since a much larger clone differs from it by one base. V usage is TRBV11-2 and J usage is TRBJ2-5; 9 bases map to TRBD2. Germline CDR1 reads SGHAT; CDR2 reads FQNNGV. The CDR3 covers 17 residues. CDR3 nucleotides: TGTGCCAGCATAAGGGGAATAGCGGGAGATGGCTTGGAGACCCAGTGCTTC. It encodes CASIRGIAGDGLETQCF.

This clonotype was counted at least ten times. For the CDR3, the DNA is TGTGCCAGCAGTCCGGGACAGGGGATCTATGGCTACACCTTC. The encoded protein is CASSPGQGIYGYTF. The chain has TRBV27 and TRBJ1-2, with 10 bases lining up with TRBD1. Germline V gene data show CDR1 as MNHEY and CDR2 as SMNVEV (reference sequence). This CDR3 spans 14 amino acids. V dropped 5 bases and J dropped 4; count of bases not matched to a gene: 4.

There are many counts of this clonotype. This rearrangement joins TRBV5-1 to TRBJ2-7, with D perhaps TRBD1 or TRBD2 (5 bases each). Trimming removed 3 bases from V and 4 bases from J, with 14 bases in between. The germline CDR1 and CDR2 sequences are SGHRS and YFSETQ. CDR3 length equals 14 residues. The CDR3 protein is CASSYRDGPYEQYF. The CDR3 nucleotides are TGCGCCAGCAGCTACCGGGACGGTCCGTACGAGCAGTACTTC.

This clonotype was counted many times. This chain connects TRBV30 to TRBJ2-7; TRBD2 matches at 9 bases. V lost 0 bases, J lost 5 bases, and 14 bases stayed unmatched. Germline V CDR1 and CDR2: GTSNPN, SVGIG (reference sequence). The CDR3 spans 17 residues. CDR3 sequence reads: CAWSVSGSYTDLHEQYF. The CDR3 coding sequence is TGTGCCTGGAGTGTTAGCGGGAGTTATACCGACTTACACGAGCAGTACTTC. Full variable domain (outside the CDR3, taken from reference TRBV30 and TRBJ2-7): SQTIHQWPATLVQPVGSPLSLECTVEGTSNPNLYWYRQAAGRGLQLLFYSVGIGQISSEVPQNLSASRPQDRQFILSSKKLLLSDSGFYLCAWSVSGSYTDLHEQYFGPGTRLTVT.

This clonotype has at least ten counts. In nucleotides, the CDR3 is TGCAGCCGGGCAGGGTCGAGAGGGGAGACCCAGTACTTC. Its translation is CSRAGSRGETQYF. This rearrangement joins TRBV20-1 to TRBJ2-5; either TRBD1 or TRBD2 may fit D (5 bases each). In germline, CDR1 is DFQATT, CDR2 SNEGSKA (reference sequence). This CDR3 comprises 13 residues.

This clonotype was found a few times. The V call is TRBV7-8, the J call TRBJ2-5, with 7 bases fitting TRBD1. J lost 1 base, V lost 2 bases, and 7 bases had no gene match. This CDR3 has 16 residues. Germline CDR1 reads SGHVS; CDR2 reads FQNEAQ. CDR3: CASSLKGGPSQETQYF. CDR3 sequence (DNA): TGTGCCAGCAGCTTAAAAGGGGGCCCATCCCAAGAGACCCAGTACTTC.

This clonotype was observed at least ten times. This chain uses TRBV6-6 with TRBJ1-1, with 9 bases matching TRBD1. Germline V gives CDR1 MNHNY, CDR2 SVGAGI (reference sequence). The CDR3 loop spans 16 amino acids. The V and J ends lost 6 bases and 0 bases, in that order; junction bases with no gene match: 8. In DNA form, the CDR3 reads TGTGCCAGCAGGCCTACAGGGGGCCACATGAACACTGAAGCTTTCTTT. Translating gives CASRPTGGHMNTEAFF.

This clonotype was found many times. The CDR3 nucleotides are TGCAGTGCGGGGGGACAGACCTTCCAAGAGACCCAGTACTTC. Amino acid sequence: CSAGGQTFQETQYF. This rearrangement joins TRBV20-1 to TRBJ2-5; D might be TRBD1 (7 bases). V was pared by 6 bases and J by 1 base, with 15 bases between. Germline values: CDR1 DFQATT, CDR2 SNEGSKA (reference sequence). CDR3 length: 14 residues.

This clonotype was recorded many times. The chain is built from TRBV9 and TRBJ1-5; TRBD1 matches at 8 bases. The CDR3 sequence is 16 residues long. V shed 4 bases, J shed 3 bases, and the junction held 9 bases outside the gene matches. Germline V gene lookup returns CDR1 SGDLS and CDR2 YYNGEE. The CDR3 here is CASSPGGDRPNQPQHF. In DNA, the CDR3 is TGTGCCAGCAGCCCAGGGGGGGACAGGCCCAATCAGCCCCAGCATTTT. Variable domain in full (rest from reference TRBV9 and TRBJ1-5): DSGVTQTPKHLITATGQRVTLRCSPRSGDLSVYWYQQSLDQGLQFLIQYYNGEERAKGNILERFSAQQFPDLHSELNLSSLELGDSALYFCASSPGGDRPNQPQHFGDGTRLSIL.

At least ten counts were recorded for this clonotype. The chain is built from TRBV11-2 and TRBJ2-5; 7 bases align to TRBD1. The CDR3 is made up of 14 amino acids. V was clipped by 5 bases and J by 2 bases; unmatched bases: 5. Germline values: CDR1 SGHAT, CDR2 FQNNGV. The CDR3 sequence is CASSIRTGQETQYF. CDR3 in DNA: TGTGCCAGCAGCATACGGACAGGACAAGAGACCCAGTACTTC. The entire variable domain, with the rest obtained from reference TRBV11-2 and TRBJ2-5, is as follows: EAGVAQSPRYKIIEKRQSVAFWCNPISGHATLYWYQQILGQGPKLLIQFQNNGVVDDSQLPKDRFSAERLKGVDSTLKIQPAKLEDSAVYLCASSIRTGQETQYFGPGTRLLVL.

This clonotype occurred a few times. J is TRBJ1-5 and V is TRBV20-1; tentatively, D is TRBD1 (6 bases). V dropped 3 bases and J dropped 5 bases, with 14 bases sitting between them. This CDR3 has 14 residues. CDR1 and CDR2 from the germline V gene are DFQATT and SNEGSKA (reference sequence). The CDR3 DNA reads TGCAGTGCTAGGGCCCTCGCAGGGGATCAGCCCCAGCATTTT. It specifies CSARALAGDQPQHF.

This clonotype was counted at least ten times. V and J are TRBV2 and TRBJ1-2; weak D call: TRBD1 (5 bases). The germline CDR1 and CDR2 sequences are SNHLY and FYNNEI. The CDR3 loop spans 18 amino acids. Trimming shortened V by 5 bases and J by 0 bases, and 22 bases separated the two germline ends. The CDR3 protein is CASSPNLDLTATNYGYTF. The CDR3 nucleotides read TGTGCCAGCAGTCCCAATCTTGACCTGACAGCGACTAACTATGGCTACACCTTC.

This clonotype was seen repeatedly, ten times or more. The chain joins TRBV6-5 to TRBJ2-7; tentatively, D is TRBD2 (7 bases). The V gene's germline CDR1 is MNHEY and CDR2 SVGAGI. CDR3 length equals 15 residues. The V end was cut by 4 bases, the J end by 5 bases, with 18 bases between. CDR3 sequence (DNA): TGTGCCAGCAGTTTCCTCGGGGGGCGGGTCGACGAGCAGTACTTC. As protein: CASSFLGGRVDEQYF.

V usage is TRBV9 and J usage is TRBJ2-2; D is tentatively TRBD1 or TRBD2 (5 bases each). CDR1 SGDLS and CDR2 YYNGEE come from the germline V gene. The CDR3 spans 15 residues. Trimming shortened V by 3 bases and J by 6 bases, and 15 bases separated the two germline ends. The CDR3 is CASSGDQLMSGELFF. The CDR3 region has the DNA TGTGCCAGCAGCGGGGACCAGTTAATGTCCGGGGAGCTGTTTTTT.

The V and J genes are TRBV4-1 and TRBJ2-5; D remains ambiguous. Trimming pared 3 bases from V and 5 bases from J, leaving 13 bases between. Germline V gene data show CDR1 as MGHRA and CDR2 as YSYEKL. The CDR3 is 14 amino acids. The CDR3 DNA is TGCGCCAGCAGCCACGGTCGTGGGGTGGAGACCCAGTACTTC. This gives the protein CASSHGRGVETQYF.

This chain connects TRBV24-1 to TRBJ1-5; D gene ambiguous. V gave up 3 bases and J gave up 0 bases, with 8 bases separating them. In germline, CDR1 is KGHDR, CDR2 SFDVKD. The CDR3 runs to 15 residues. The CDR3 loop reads CATSDRTDSNQPQHF. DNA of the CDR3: TGTGCCACCAGTGATAGGACGGATAGCAATCAGCCCCAGCATTTT.

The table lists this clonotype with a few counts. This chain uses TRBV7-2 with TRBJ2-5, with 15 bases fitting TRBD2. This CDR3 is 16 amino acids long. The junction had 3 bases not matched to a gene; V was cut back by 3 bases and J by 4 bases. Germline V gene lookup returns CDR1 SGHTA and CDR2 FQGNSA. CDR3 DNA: TGTGCCAGCAGCTTTCGGACTAGCGGGGGGGTAGAGACCCAGTACTTC. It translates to CASSFRTSGGVETQYF. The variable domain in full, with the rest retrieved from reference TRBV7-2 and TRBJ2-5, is GAGVSQSPSNKVTEKGKDVELRCDPISGHTALYWYRQSLGQGLEFLIYFQGNSAPDKSGLPSDRFSAERTGGSVSTLTIQRTQQEDSAVYLCASSFRTSGGVETQYFGPGTRLLVL.

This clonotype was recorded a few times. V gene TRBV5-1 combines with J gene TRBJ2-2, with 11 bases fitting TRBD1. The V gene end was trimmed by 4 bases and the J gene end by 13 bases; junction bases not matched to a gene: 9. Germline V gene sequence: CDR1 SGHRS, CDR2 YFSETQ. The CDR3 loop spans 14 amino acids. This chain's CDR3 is CASSPGQGELWLFF. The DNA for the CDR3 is TGCGCCAGCAGCCCGGGACAGGGGGAATTATGGCTGTTTTTT.

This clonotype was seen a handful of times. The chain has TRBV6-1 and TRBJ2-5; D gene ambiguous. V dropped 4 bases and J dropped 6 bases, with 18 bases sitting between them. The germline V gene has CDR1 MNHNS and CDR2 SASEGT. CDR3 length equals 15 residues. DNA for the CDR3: TGTGCCAGCAGTGCTGCGAGTGGGCAGACCAAGACCCAGTACTTC. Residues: CASSAASGQTKTQYF.

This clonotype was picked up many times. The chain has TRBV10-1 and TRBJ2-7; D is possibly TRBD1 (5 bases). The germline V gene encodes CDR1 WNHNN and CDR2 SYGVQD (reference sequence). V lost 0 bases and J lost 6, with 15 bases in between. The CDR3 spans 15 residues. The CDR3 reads CASSESTQGVGEQYF. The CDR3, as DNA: TGCGCCAGCAGTGAGTCGACCCAGGGCGTCGGCGAGCAGTACTTC.

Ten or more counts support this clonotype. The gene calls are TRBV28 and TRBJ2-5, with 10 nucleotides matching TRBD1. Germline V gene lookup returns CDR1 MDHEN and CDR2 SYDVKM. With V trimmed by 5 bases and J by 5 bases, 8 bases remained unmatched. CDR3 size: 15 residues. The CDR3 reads CASSRSGQGWETQYF. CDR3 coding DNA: TGTGCCAGCAGTCGCTCGGGACAGGGGTGGGAGACCCAGTACTTC.

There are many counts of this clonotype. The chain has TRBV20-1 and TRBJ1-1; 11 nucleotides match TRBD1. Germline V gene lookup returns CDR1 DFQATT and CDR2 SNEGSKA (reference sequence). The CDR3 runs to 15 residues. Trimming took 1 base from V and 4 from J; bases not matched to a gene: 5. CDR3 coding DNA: TGCAGTGCTAGAGTCGCCGGGACAGGGGGCACTGAAGCTTTCTTT. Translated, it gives CSARVAGTGGTEAFF.

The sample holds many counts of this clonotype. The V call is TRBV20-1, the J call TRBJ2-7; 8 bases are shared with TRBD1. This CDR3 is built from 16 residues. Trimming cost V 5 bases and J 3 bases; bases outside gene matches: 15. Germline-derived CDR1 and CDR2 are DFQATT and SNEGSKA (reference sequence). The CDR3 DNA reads TGCAGTGCTCATAAACCCGGGACAGGAATACGCTACGAGCAGTACTTC. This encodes CSAHKPGTGIRYEQYF.